This T cell receptor (beta chain) emerged from a study of control samples from healthy donors and cancer patients (dated by TCRdb to 2020 to 2021). Worth noting for this clone: The antigen this receptor binds is unknown. Per-nucleotide qualities are absent, and no much larger clonotype sits a single base away.

In the germline V gene, CDR1 corresponds to LGHNT and CDR2 to FRNRAP. Inclusive of the bounding cysteine and phenylalanine, the CDR3 is 15 residues long. CDR3 DNA is the only sequence kept; it has 45 bases, read in frame from the first base. The V and J ends are trimmed by 5 bases and 2 bases, leaving 12 bases between them. Libraries came from the immunoSEQ multiplex PCR assay. Not all clones reach the TCRdb copy of this immuneACCESS table, which keeps in-frame sequences only. Checked studies attribute under half of the gap to unresolved V genes and leave the rest unexplained. The table for this sample lists about 60,000 clones; around nine tenths of them were counted only once. Clones ranked in the top ten supply more than 1% of the sample.

The chain was built from TRBV12-5 and TRBJ2-2; possibly the D gene is TRBD1, per 6 matching bases. The origin of this receptor is a woman between 50 and 59 years old with colorectal cancer. The sample consisted of PBMCs. The sequence in DNA is TGTGCTAGTGGTCCAGGGGACATTAACACCGGGGAGCTGTTTTTT. Its coded protein is CASGPGDINTGELFF.